This TCR beta chain was observed in a study of blood T cell repertoires in COVID-19 (dated by TCRdb to the early 2020s). Background on the whole study: Collaborator samples came from the United States, Italy and Spain and covered acute and convalescent phases of COVID-19. The material from the prospective study consisted of cDNA or gDNA derived from T cells, B-cell-depleted T cells, or PBMCs. Deeply sampled blood TCRbeta repertoires from subjects exposed to, actively infected with, or recovered from COVID-19 were included in the dataset. The repertoires were made available in a free public database intended to serve as a resource for research on the immune response to SARS-CoV-2. Samples were obtained from the ongoing ImmuneRACE study (first 160 participants) and from some 1,200 subjects provided by 6 global collaborators. The sample metadata nearly always contained a de-identified subject ID, COVID-19 status, age in years and sex. Where HLA class I and class II types were available, the types were taken from metadata supplied by the sample provider, not from assay-based typing.

TCRbeta CDR3 regions were amplified from genomic DNA using the immunoSEQ Assay, a bias-controlled multiplex PCR. The published analysis was carried out like this. Nucleated cell counts per sample were estimated from amplification of reference gene primers within the assay. To quantify the absolute abundance of each unique TCRbeta CDR3 rearrangement, sequence reads were collapsed and filtered. For each sample, productive Simpson clonality was calculated by taking the square root of Simpson's diversity index across productive rearrangements. TCRdb mirrors the immuneACCESS table, restricted to in-frame sequences. Some clones are absent from its copies; in checked studies, under half trace to an unresolved V gene, and the reason for the others is unknown. V and J calls and clone size are those listed in that table; D and trimming were worked out from the DNA. The sample contains roughly 140,000 clones, over 80% of them found a single time. The leading ten clones occupy nearly 3% of the sample.

As regards this clone: Its recognized antigen is unknown. Base qualities were left out, and no much larger clone turns up one base away.

General study outcomes and caveats: The amount of clinical and demographic metadata varied by source and participant and was provided uncurated.

Collaborating institutions collected whole blood in K2EDTA tubes following their own protocols. Collaborator samples were shipped for TCRbeta analysis as frozen whole blood, isolated PBMCs, or DNA extracted from either sample type. This TCR was sampled from a woman aged 40-49 years with active or convalescent COVID-19. Sequenced input: peripheral blood.

CDR3 sequence: CASSLNRLNTEAFF. The DNA sequence follows: TGTGCCAGCAGCCTGAACAGGTTGAACACTGAAGCTTTCTTT. The V and J segments used are TRBV5-6 and TRBJ1-1, with a tentative D gene TRBD1 over 5 matching bases. The V and J ends are trimmed by 4 bases and 0 bases, leaving 10 bases between them. CDR1 SGHDT and CDR2 YYEEEE were looked up in the germline V gene. The CDR3 covers 14 residues, taking in both the cysteine and the phenylalanine. Only the CDR3 part of the read is kept: 42 bases, read in frame from the first base.